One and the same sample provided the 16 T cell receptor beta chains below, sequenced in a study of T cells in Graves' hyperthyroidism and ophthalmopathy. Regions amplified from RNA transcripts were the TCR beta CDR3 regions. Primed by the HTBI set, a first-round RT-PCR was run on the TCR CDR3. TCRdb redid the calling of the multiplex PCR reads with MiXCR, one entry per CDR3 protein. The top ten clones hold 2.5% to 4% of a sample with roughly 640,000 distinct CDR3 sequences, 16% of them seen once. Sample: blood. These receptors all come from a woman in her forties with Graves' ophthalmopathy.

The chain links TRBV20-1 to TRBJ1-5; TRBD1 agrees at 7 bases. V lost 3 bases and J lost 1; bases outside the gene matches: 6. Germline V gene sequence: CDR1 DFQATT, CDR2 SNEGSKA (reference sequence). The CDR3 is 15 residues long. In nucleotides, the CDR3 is TGCAGTGCTAGTCCCTACAGGGGAAGCAATCAGCCCCAGCATTTT. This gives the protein CSASPYRGSNQPQHF.

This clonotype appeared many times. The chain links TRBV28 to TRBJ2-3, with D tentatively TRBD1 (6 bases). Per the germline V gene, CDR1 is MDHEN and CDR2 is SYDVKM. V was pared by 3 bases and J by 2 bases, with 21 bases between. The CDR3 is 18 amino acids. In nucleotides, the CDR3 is TGTGCCAGCAGTTTCTTCTCCTTGGGGGCTGGAAACACAGATACGCAGTATTTT. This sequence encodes CASSFFSLGAGNTDTQYF.

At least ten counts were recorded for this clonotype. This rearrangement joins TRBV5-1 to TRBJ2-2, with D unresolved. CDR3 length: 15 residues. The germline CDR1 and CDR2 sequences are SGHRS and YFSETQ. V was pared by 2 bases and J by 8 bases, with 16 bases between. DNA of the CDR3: TGCGCCAGCAGCTTTCTACTACCAAAAACGGGGGAGCTGTTTTTT. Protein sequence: CASSFLLPKTGELFF.

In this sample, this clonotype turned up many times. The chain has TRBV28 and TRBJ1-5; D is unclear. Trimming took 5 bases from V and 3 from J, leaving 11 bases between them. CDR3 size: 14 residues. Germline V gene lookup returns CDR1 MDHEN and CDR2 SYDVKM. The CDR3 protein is CASSAPRANQPQHF. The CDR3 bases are TGTGCCAGCAGTGCCCCAAGGGCCAATCAGCCCCAGCATTTT. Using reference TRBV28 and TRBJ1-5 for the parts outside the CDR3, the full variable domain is DVKVTQSSRYLVKRTGEKVFLECVQDMDHENMFWYRQDPGLGLRLIYFSYDVKMKEKGDIPEGYSVSREKKERFSLILESASTNQTSMYLCASSAPRANQPQHFGDGTRLSIL.

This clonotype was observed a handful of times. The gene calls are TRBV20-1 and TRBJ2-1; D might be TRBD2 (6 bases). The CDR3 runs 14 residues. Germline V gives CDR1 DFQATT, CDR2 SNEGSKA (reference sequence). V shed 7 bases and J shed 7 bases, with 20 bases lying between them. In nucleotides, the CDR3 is TGCAGTGGTAGCAGGGAGGTACTGGGTAATGAGCAGTTCTTC. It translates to CSGSREVLGNEQFF.

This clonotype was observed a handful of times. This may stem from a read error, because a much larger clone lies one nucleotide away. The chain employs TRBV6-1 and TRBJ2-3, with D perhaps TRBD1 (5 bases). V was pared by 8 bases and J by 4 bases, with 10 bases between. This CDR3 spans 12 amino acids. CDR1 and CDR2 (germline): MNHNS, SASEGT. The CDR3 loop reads CASGRVADTQYF. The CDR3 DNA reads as TGTGCCAGCGGCAGGGTGGCAGATACGCAGTATTTT.

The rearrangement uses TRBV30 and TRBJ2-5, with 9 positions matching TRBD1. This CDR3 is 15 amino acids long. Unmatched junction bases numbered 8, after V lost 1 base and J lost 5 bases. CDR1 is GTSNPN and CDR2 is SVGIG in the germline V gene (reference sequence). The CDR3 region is CAWSAYRGLRETQYF. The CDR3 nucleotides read TGTGCCTGGAGTGCGTACAGGGGGCTGAGGGAGACCCAGTACTTC.

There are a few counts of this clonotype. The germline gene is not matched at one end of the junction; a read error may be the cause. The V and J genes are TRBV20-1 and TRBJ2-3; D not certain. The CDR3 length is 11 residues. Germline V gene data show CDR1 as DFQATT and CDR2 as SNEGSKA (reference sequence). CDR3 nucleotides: TGCAGTGCTGGAGATACGGGTACGCAGTATTTT. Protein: CSAGDTGTQYF.

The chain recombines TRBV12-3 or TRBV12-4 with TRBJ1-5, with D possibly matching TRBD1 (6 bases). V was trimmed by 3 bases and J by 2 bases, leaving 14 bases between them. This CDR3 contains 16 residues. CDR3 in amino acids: CASSFFGRGGNQPQHF. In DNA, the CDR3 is TGTGCCAGCAGTTTCTTCGGCAGGGGAGGCAATCAGCCCCAGCATTTT.

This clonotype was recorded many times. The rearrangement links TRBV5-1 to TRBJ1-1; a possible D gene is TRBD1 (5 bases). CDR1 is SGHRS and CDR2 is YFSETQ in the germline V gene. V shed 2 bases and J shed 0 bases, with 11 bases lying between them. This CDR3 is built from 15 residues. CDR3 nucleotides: TGCGCCAGCAGCTTACTCGACAGCCTGAACACTGAAGCTTTCTTT. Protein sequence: CASSLLDSLNTEAFF.

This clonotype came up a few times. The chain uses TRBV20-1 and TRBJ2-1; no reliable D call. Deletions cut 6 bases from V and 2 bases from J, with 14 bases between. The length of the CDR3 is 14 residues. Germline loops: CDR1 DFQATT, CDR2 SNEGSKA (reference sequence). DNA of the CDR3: TGCAGTGCCCATAGTAGGACCCCCTACAATGAGCAGTTCTTC. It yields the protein CSAHSRTPYNEQFF.

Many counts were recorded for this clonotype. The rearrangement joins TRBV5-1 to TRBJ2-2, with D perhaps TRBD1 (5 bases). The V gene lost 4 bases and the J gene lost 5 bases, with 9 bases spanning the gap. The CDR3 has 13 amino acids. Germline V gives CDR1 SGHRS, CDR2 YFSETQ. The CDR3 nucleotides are TGCGCCAGCAGCACTCAGGGAACCGGGGAGCTGTTTTTT. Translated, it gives CASSTQGTGELFF.

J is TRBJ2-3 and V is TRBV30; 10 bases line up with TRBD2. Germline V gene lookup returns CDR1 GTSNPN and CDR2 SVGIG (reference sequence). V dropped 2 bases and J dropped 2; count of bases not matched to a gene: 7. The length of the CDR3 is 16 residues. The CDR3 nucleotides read TGTGCCTGGAGTATACTAGCGGGACCCCCCACAGATACGCAGTATTTT. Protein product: CAWSILAGPPTDTQYF.

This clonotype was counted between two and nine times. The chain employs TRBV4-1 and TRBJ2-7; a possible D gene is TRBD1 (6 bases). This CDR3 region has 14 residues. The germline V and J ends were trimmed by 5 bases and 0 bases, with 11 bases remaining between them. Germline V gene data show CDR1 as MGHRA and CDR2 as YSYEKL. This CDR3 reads CASSGQGSSYEQYF. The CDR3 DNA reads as TGCGCCAGCAGCGGGCAGGGGAGCTCCTACGAGCAGTACTTC.

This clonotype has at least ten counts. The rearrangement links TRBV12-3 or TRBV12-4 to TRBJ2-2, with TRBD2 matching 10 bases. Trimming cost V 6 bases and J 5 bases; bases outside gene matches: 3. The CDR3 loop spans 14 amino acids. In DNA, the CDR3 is TGTGCCAGCAGCCTACTAGCGGGGACCGGGGAGCTGTTTTTT. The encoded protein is CASSLLAGTGELFF.

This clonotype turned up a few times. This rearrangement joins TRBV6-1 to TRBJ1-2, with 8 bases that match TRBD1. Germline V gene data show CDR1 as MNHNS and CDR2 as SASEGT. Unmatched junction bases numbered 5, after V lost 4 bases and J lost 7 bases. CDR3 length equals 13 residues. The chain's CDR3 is CASSAQGASGYTF. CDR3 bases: TGTGCCAGCAGTGCCCAGGGGGCGTCTGGCTACACCTTC.